This TCR beta chain emerged from a study of T cells in Graves' hyperthyroidism and ophthalmopathy. V was trimmed by 0 bases and J by 3 bases, leaving 19 bases between them. This CDR3 comprises 18 residues. Germline values: CDR1 SGHKS, CDR2 YYEKEE (reference sequence). In regard to this clonotype: The antigen is undetermined. A much larger clone lies a single base off, so this may be a read error.

Amplified TCR beta CDR3 regions derived from RNA transcripts. With the HTBI primer set, the TCR CDR3 went through a first round of RT-PCR. TCRdb re-analysed the multiplex PCR reads in MiXCR, keeping a single row per CDR3 protein. The sample records 330,000 or so distinct CDR3 sequences, roughly 19% being singletons. Findings of the study overall: Blood shared most expanded thyroid clonotypes above 0.001. The model foresaw ophthalmopathy a median approximately 6.3 months prior to onset.

PBMCs were derived from roughly 10 ml fresh peripheral blood. This sequence was found in a man aged 45-65 years with Graves' ophthalmopathy. The chain has TRBV5-5 and TRBJ2-1; TRBD2 is a possible D gene (7 bases). Sample: blood. CDR3 in DNA: TGTGCCAGCAGCTTGGCGTCTGGGGGGGGCGGCTACTACAATGAGCAGTTCTTC. Amino acids: CASSLASGGGGYYNEQFF.